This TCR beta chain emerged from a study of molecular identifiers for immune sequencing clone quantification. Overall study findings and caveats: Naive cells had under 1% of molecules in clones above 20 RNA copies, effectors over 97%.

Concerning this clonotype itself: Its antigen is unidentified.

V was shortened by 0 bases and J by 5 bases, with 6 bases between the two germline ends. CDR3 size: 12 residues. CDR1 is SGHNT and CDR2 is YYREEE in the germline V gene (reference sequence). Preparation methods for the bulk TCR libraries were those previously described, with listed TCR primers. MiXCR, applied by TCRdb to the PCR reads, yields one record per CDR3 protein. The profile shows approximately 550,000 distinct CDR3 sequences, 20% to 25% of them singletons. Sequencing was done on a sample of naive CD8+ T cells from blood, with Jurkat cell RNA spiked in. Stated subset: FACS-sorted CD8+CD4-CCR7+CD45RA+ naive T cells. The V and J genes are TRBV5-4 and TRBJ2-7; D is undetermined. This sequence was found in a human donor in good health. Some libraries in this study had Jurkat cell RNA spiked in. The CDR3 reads CASSLGLNEQYF. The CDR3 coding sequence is TGTGCCAGCAGCTTGGGCCTGAACGAGCAGTACTTC.